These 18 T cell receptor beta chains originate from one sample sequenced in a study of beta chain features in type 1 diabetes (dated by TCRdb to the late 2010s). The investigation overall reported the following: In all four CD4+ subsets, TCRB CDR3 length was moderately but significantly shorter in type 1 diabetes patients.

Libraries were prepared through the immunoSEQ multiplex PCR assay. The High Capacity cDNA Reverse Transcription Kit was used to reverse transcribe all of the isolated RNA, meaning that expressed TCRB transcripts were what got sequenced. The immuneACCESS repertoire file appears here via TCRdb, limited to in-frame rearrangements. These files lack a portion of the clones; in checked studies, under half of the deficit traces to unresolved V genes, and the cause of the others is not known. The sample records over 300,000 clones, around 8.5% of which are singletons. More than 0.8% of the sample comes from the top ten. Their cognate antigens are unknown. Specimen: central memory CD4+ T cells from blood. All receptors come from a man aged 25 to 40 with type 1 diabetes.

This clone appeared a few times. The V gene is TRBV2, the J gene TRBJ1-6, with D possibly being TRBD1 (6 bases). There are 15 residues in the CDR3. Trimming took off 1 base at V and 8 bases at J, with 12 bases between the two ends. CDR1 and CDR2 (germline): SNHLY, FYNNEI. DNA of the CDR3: TGTGCCAGCAGTGAAGTGACAGGAGTCTATTCACCCCTCCACTTT. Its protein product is CASSEVTGVYSPLHF.

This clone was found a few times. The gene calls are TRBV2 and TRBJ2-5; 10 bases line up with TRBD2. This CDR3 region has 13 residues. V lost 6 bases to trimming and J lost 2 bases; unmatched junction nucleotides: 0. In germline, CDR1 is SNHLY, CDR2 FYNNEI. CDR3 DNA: TGTGCCAGCAGACTAGCGGGGCAAGAGACCCAGTACTTC. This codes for CASRLAGQETQYF.

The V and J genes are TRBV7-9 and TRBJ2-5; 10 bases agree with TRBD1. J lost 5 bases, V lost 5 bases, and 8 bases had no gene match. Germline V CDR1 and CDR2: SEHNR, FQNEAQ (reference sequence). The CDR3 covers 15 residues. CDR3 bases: TGTGCCAGCAGCGGACACGGACAGGGGGTCGAGACCCAGTACTTC. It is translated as CASSGHGQGVETQYF.

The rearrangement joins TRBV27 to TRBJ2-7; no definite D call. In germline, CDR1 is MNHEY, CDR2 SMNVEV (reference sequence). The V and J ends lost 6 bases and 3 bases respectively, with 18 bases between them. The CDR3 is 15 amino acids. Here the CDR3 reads CASSPKIHSNYEQYF. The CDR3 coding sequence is TGTGCCAGCAGCCCCAAGATCCACAGCAACTACGAGCAGTACTTC.

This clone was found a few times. In nucleotides, the CDR3 is TGCGCCAGCAGCCAAGATAACAGACTCAATTCACCCCTCCACTTT. Amino acid sequence: CASSQDNRLNSPLHF. The rearrangement joins TRBV4-1 to TRBJ1-6; D remains ambiguous. Trimming shortened V by 0 bases and J by 7 bases, and 10 bases separated the two germline ends. The length of the CDR3 is 15 residues. CDR1 is MGHRA, CDR2 YSYEKL, per germline.

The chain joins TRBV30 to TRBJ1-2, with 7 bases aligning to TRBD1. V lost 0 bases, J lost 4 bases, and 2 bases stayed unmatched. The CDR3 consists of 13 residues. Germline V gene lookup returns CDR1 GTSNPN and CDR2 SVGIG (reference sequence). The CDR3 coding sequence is TGTGCCTGGAGTGTACAGGGGAGCTATGGCTACACCTTC. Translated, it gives CAWSVQGSYGYTF.

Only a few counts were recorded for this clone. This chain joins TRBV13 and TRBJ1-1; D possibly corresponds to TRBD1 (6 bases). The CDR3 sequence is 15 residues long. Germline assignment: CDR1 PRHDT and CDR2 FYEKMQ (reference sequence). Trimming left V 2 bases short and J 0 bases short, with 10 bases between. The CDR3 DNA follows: TGTGCCAGCAGCTTAATTACAGGGATGAACACTGAAGCTTTCTTT. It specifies CASSLITGMNTEAFF.

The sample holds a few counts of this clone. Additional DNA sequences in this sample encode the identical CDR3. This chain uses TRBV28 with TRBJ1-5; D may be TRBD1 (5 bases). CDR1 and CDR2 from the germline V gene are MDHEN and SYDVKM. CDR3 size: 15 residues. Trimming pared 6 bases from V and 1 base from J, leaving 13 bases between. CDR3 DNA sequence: TGTGCCAGCAGCCTCCCGCGGGGGAGCAATCAGCCCCAGCATTTT. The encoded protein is CASSLPRGSNQPQHF.

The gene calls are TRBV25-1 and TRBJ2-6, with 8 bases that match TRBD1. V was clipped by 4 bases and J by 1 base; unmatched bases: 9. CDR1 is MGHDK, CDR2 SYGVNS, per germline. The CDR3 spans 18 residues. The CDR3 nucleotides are TGTGCCAGCAGTGGTAACAGGGGGAAGGAGTCTGGGGCCAACGTCCTGACTTTC. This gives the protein CASSGNRGKESGANVLTF.

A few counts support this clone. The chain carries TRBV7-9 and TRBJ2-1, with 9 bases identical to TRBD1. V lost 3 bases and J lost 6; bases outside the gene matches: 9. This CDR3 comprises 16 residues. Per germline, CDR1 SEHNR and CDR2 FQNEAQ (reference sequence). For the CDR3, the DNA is TGTGCCAGCAGCTTTCCCGGGACAGGGCGTCGCAATGAGCAGTTCTTC. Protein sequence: CASSFPGTGRRNEQFF.

Here the CDR3 DNA reads TGTGCCAGCAGCTCCCGCCGTGGGGCCCCAGATACGCAGTATTTT. This translates into CASSSRRGAPDTQYF. This chain connects TRBV7-9 to TRBJ2-3; tentative D call: TRBD1 (5 bases). V was clipped by 4 bases and J by 4 bases, with 15 bases between them. From germline, CDR1 is SEHNR and CDR2 FQNEAQ (reference sequence). This CDR3 region has 15 residues.

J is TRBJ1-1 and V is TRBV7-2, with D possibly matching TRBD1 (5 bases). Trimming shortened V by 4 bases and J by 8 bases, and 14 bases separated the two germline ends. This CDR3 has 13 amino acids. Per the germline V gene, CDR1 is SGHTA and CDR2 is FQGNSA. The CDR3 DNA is TGTGCCAGCAGCTCCTCTTCTAGACAGGAAGCTTTCTTT. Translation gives CASSSSSRQEAFF. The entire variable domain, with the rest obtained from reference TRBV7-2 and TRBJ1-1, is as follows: GAGVSQSPSNKVTEKGKDVELRCDPISGHTALYWYRQSLGQGLEFLIYFQGNSAPDKSGLPSDRFSAERTGGSVSTLTIQRTQQEDSAVYLCASSSSSRQEAFFGQGTRLTVV.

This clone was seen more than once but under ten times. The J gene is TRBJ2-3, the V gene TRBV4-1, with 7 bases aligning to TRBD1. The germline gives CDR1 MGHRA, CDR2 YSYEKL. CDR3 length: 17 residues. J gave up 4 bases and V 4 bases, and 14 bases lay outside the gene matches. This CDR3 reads CASSPRFDRVSADTQYF. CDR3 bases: TGCGCCAGCAGCCCCCGATTTGACAGGGTATCGGCAGATACGCAGTATTTT.

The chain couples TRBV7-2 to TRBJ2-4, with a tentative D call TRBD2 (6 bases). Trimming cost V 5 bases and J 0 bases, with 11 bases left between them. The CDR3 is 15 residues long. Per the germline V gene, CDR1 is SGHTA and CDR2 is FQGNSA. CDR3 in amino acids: CASSPEGLAKNIQYF. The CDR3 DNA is TGTGCCAGCAGCCCGGAGGGCTTAGCCAAAAACATTCAGTACTTC.

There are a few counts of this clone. The DNA of the CDR3 is TGTGCCAGCAGTTACTCGACCCAGGGAACCACTGAAGCTTTCTTT. It codes for CASSYSTQGTTEAFF. The chain employs TRBV6-5 and TRBJ1-1; possible D gene TRBD1, 5 bases. CDR3 size: 15 residues. The germline gives CDR1 MNHEY, CDR2 SVGAGI. V lost 0 bases and J lost 4, with 12 bases in between.

The CDR3 spells CASSPEGKNTEAFF. Here the CDR3 DNA reads TGTGCCAGCTCACCAGAGGGGAAGAACACTGAAGCTTTCTTT. V gene TRBV18 combines with J gene TRBJ1-1, with a possible D match to TRBD1 (5 bases). V lost 2 bases to trimming and J lost 1 base, with 8 bases between them. The length of the CDR3 is 14 residues. The germline V gene has CDR1 KGHSH and CDR2 LQKENI.

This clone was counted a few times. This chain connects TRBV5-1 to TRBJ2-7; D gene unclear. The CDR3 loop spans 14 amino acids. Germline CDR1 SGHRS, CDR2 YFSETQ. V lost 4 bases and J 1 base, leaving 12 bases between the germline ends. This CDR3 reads CASSLMSRSYEQYF. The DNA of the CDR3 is TGCGCCAGCAGCCTGATGAGCAGGTCCTACGAGCAGTACTTC.

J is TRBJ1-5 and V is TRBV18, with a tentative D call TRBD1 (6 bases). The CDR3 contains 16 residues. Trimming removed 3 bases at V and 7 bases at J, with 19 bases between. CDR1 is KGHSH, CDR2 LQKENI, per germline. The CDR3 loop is CASSPQQGSQGQPQHF. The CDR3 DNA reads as TGTGCCAGCTCACCCCAACAGGGTTCGCAGGGCCAGCCCCAGCATTTT. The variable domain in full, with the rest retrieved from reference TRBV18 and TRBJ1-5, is NAGVMQNPRHLVRRRGQEARLRCSPMKGHSHVYWYRQLPEEGLKFMVYLQKENIIDESGMPKERFSAEFPKEGPSILRIQQVVRGDSAAYFCASSPQQGSQGQPQHFGDGTRLSIL.